This note documents a single T cell receptor beta chain sequence. This clonotype has more than one count but fewer than ten. It lacks a known antigen. The sample holds no much larger clone one base away, and base qualities are not on file. These data belong to a study of early T cells in non-severe SARS-CoV-2 infection listed by TCRdb under 2021. General notes on the study: Bulk RNA from unsorted whole blood was used for TCR sequencing, so alpha and beta chains could not be paired.

The study was a case-control design nested within a healthcare worker cohort in London, UK, with weekly nasopharyngeal swab PCR tests and blood sampling. Healthcare workers were recruited between 23 and 31 March 2020, during the week of the UK lockdown, and were followed weekly for up to roughly 15 weeks. Receptors were amplified or captured by 5' RACE. Sequenced using a NextSeq 500. The TCR library protocol attached unique molecular identifiers to individual cDNA molecules to correct for sequencing error and PCR bias. TCR alpha and beta chains were both sequenced, and the abundances of alpha and beta sequences in each sample were closely correlated with each other. Per the source publication's procedure: Decombinator V4 was used to annotate TCR sequences for V gene, J gene and CDR3. Expanded TCRs were defined as changing significantly between any two time points under a Poisson model with p below 0.0001. TCR abundances were normalised to the total number of TCRs sequenced in each sample and reported as counts per million. VDJdb, accessed 1 November 2021, was searched for CMV, EBV and SARS-CoV-2 annotated TCRs, with TCRs annotated for multiple antigens excluded. TCRdb reran the public reads through fastp at Q25 and MiXCR, keeping productive beta chains. Each entry merges the rows of one CDR3 protein and shows their most common DNA and genes. Here the V and J calls rest on TCRdb's processing, not on the authors' analysis. The sample profile shows 76,000 or so distinct CDR3 sequences; about 11% of them were found once. In total, the top ten clones hold about 4.5% of the sample.

Summary of the overall study and its limitations: VDJdb matching was skewed toward anti-spike CD8 responses, so virus-specific expansions were likely underestimated and private and CD4 specificities were missed.

This receptor was identified in an adult who was a healthcare worker with PCR-confirmed SARS-CoV-2 infection or an uninfected control (not recorded which). Sequenced sample: whole blood.

The DNA sequence reads TGTGCCAGCAGCCTACCAACCGGGACGGAAAAGACCGGGGAGCTGTTTTTT. The encoded protein is CASSLPTGTEKTGELFF. The rearrangement combines TRBV7-6 with TRBJ2-2; the D region is possibly TRBD1 or TRBD2, each matching across 5 bases. CDR1 is given as SGHVS and CDR2 as FNYEAQ, both from the germline V gene. V sheds 5 bases and J sheds 5 bases, leaving 21 bases between their ends. From the cysteine up to the phenylalanine, the CDR3 has a length of 17 residues. The only DNA kept is the CDR3, 51 bases in frame from the first base.